This passage covers 12 T cell receptor beta chains from one sample sequenced in a study of shared clonotypes between healthy human individuals. TCRdb keeps only in-frame clones here, not all; method: immunoSEQ multiplex PCR. In the table there are 2,100,000 or so clones, almost 96% of which are singletons. The sequencing sample was made of naive CD4+ T cells sorted from blood. Subset denoted: CD45RA+ positively selected. These receptors were taken from a man in his late teens or twenties in good health.

This clone was counted a single time. The chain joins TRBV5-1 to TRBJ2-3, with D perhaps matching TRBD1 or TRBD2 (5 bases each). The CDR3 contains 16 residues. V dropped 2 bases and J dropped 2 bases, with 15 bases sitting between them. CDR1 is SGHRS, CDR2 YFSETQ, per germline. This chain's CDR3 is CASSLMGVDSTDTQYF. CDR3 bases: TGCGCCAGCAGCTTAATGGGGGTCGACTCCACAGATACGCAGTATTTT.

The gene calls are TRBV30 and TRBJ1-2; D might be TRBD1 (5 bases). The CDR3 sequence is 12 residues long. Germline V CDR1 and CDR2: GTSNPN, SVGIG (reference sequence). Trimming removed 7 bases at V and 5 bases at J, with 14 bases between. Here the CDR3 reads CASSGGRYGYTF. CDR3 nucleotide sequence: TGTGCCTCCTCGGGGGGACGGTATGGCTACACCTTC.

The V call is TRBV30, the J call TRBJ1-5, with D maybe TRBD1 (6 bases). The CDR3 totals 14 residues. The germline V and J ends were trimmed by 2 bases and 7 bases, with 15 bases remaining between them. Germline V gene lookup returns CDR1 GTSNPN and CDR2 SVGIG (reference sequence). CDR3 nucleotide sequence: TGTGCCTGGAGTTCAGGGGCAGGGCACCAGCCCCAGCATTTT. Its translation: CAWSSGAGHQPQHF.

This rearrangement joins TRBV15 to TRBJ1-2; D unclear. Per the germline V gene, CDR1 is LNHNV and CDR2 is YYDKDF (reference sequence). This CDR3 spans 12 amino acids. V lost 0 bases and J 7 bases, leaving 6 bases between the germline ends. The CDR3 bases are TGTGCCACCAGCAGAGATCTGGGTGGCTACACCTTC. Its translation: CATSRDLGGYTF.

This clone was recorded once. The chain recombines TRBV5-1 with TRBJ1-2, with D hard to call. V lost 4 bases to trimming and J lost 2 bases, with 9 bases between them. This CDR3 is built from 13 residues. Germline V lookup: CDR1 SGHRS, CDR2 YFSETQ. CDR3 DNA: TGCGCCAGCAGCGAGCTGGGGAACTATGGCTACACCTTC. Its translation is CASSELGNYGYTF. Filled out from reference TRBV5-1 and TRBJ1-2, the complete variable domain reads KAGVTQTPRYLIKTRGQQVTLSCSPISGHRSVSWYQQTPGQGLQFLFEYFSETQRNKGNFPGRFSGRQFSNSRSEMNVSTLELGDSALYLCASSELGNYGYTFGSGTRLTVV.

A note on this clone: At one boundary the junction diverges from the germline segment, which might be a read error. V is TRBV7-7 and J is TRBJ2-2; D gene unclear. Germline V gives CDR1 SSHAT, CDR2 FNYEAQ (reference sequence). The CDR3 is made up of 15 amino acids. The DNA for the CDR3 is TGTGCTAGCAGCTCAACACAGAAGAACACCGGGGAGCTGTTTTTT. Protein sequence: CASSSTQKNTGELFF.

The chain couples TRBV27 to TRBJ2-7, with 8 bases matching TRBD1. Looked up from germline, CDR1 is MNHEY and CDR2 is SMNVEV (reference sequence). The CDR3 loop spans 15 amino acids. After removal of 6 bases from V and 2 bases from J, the junction contained 9 bases not matched to a gene. The DNA for the CDR3 is TGTGCCAGCAGGCCGGGGACAGGTGGCCCCTACGAGCAGTACTTC. It translates to CASRPGTGGPYEQYF.

This chain joins TRBV19 and TRBJ2-1, with TRBD1 matching over 9 bases. The CDR3 loop spans 16 amino acids. The germline V gene encodes CDR1 LNHDA and CDR2 SQIVND (reference sequence). V trimming: 3 bases; J trimming: 4 bases; junction bases outside the gene matches: 7. The CDR3 protein is CASSMGRQGGYNEQFF. DNA for the CDR3: TGTGCCAGTAGTATGGGGCGACAGGGGGGGTACAATGAGCAGTTCTTC.

J is TRBJ1-1 and V is TRBV2; D may be TRBD1 (5 bases). CDR1 is SNHLY, CDR2 FYNNEI, per germline. There are 12 residues in the CDR3. V gave up 6 bases and J gave up 10 bases, with 15 bases separating them. The CDR3: CASRRTGVGAFF. The CDR3 DNA reads TGTGCCAGCAGACGAACGGGGGTAGGAGCTTTCTTT.

CDR3 loop: CASSPPGQHTTGANVLTF. CDR3 nucleotide sequence: TGTGCCAGCTCACCACCGGGACAGCATACGACTGGGGCCAACGTCCTGACTTTC. This chain connects TRBV18 to TRBJ2-6; 7 bases fit TRBD1. Germline V gene sequence: CDR1 KGHSH, CDR2 LQKENI. The CDR3 has 18 amino acids. After removal of 0 bases from V and 2 bases from J, the junction contained 7 bases not matched to a gene. The complete variable domain, with remaining parts taken from reference TRBV18 and TRBJ2-6, reads NAGVMQNPRHLVRRRGQEARLRCSPMKGHSHVYWYRQLPEEGLKFMVYLQKENIIDESGMPKERFSAEFPKEGPSILRIQQVVRGDSAAYFCASSPPGQHTTGANVLTFGAGSRLTVL.

V is TRBV9 and J is TRBJ2-1; TRBD1 agrees at 8 bases. With 0 bases clipped from V and 4 bases from J, the junction kept 6 bases outside the gene matches. The CDR3 totals 16 residues. Germline CDR1 is SGDLS and CDR2 is YYNGEE. In nucleotides, the CDR3 is TGTGCCAGCAGCGTAGGTTCAGGGGGCTCTTACAATGAGCAGTTCTTC. Encoded protein: CASSVGSGGSYNEQFF.

The chain employs TRBV27 and TRBJ1-2; the match to TRBD1 covers 8 bases. After removal of 6 bases from V and 7 bases from J, the junction contained 16 bases not matched to a gene. In germline, CDR1 is MNHEY, CDR2 SMNVEV (reference sequence). There are 16 residues in the CDR3. The CDR3 region is CASRIGSGGSFGGYTF. The CDR3 region has the DNA TGTGCCAGCAGAATCGGTTCAGGGGGCTCCTTCGGTGGCTACACCTTC.